This TCR beta chain was retrieved from a study of blood T cells in healthy people across ages. Whole-study findings and limits: TCR beta diversity tracked closely with naive T cell percentage.

In its sample, this clonotype was seen a few times. Its antigen is not identified. Sample-barcoded 5' priming and a J-beta primer mix drove a second PCR of 7 to 11 cycles. TCRdb called the 5' RACE reads again in MiXCR, with one record for every CDR3 protein. The sample holds 1.5 million to 2 million distinct CDR3 sequences, over 25% seen once. Looked up from germline, CDR1 is SNHLY and CDR2 is FYNNEI. V was pared by 5 bases and J by 6 bases, with 8 bases between. The CDR3 has 11 residues. This receptor was identified in a woman between 25 and 40 years old in good health. Input material: blood. The chain carries TRBV2 and TRBJ2-7; D is undetermined. Here the CDR3 DNA reads TGTGCCAGCAGTATCAGGTTCGAGCAGTACTTC. Residues: CASSIRFEQYF.